One and the same sample provided the 29 T cell receptor beta chains below, sequenced in a study of blood T cell repertoires in COVID-19 (dated by TCRdb to 2018 to 2020). The library was obtained by the immunoSEQ multiplex PCR assay. Here the immuneACCESS table is served through TCRdb, limited to in-frame sequences with V and J called. Missing clones are a known gap in these copies; in checked studies unresolved V genes cover under half, and the rest lacks a known reason. The sample table shows 250,000 to 350,000 clones, and under 95% are seen once. The ten largest clones add up to roughly 2.6% of the sample. The specimen was PBMCs or T cells enriched from blood (not recorded which). These receptors came from a man between 60 and 75 years old who had recovered from COVID-19.

The chain combines TRBV4-3 with TRBJ1-6; TRBD1 aligns across 7 bases. Germline V lookup: CDR1 LGHNA, CDR2 YSLEER. The CDR3 extends over 17 amino acids. Trimming cost V 1 base and J 0 bases; bases outside gene matches: 3. The CDR3 coding sequence is TGCGCCAGCAGCCAAGTCGCAGGGGGCTCCTATAATTCACCCCTCCACTTT. Its translation: CASSQVAGGSYNSPLHF.

This sequence joins TRBV3-1 (or the pseudogene TRBV3-2) and TRBJ1-4; possibly TRBD1 for D (6 bases). The germline V gene encodes CDR1 LGHDT and CDR2 YNNKEL (reference sequence). Trimming shortened V by 3 bases and J by 0 bases, and 8 bases separated the two germline ends. This CDR3 contains 15 residues. In DNA, the CDR3 is TGTGCCAGCAGCCATGGGGGCGCAACTAATGAAAAACTGTTTTTT. Residues: CASSHGGATNEKLFF.

The rearrangement links TRBV30 to TRBJ2-7; weak D call: TRBD1 (6 bases). The V end was cut by 3 bases, the J end by 1 base, with 10 bases between. CDR3 length equals 13 residues. Per germline, CDR1 GTSNPN and CDR2 SVGIG (reference sequence). CDR3 amino acids: CAWRGRGSYEQYF. The CDR3 region has the DNA TGTGCCTGGAGGGGTAGGGGGTCCTACGAGCAGTACTTC. Full variable domain (remainder filled in from reference TRBV30 and TRBJ2-7): SQTIHQWPATLVQPVGSPLSLECTVEGTSNPNLYWYRQAAGRGLQLLFYSVGIGQISSEVPQNLSASRPQDRQFILSSKKLLLSDSGFYLCAWRGRGSYEQYFGPGTRLTVT.

V and J are TRBV11-2 and TRBJ2-5; 8 nucleotides line up with TRBD1. V shed 2 bases, J shed 5 bases, and the junction held 7 bases outside the gene matches. Germline CDR1 and CDR2: SGHAT and FQNNGV. The CDR3 sequence is 15 residues long. This CDR3 is CASSLTAGGSETQYF. CDR3 DNA: TGTGCCAGCAGCTTAACCGCAGGGGGCAGCGAGACCCAGTACTTC.

This rearrangement joins TRBV3-1 (or the pseudogene TRBV3-2) to TRBJ1-2; D uncertain. With 1 base removed from V and 10 bases from J, the gap between germline ends came to 13 bases. The CDR3 extends over 13 amino acids. Germline V gene lookup returns CDR1 LGHDT and CDR2 YNNKEL (reference sequence). The CDR3 sequence is CASSQAERLHYTF. For the CDR3, the DNA is TGTGCCAGCAGCCAAGCTGAGAGGTTACACTACACCTTC.

The rearrangement joins TRBV24-1 to TRBJ2-7, with D possibly TRBD2 on 6 matching bases. Trimming removed 3 bases at V and 7 bases at J, with 12 bases between. CDR1 and CDR2 from the germline V gene are KGHDR and SFDVKD. CDR3 length: 13 residues. The CDR3 DNA is TGTGCCACCAGTGATAGTGTAGGGAGGGAGCAGTACTTC. Its translation: CATSDSVGREQYF.

V and J are TRBV4-1 and TRBJ1-4; D remains unclear. The CDR3 consists of 15 residues. Germline assignment: CDR1 MGHRA and CDR2 YSYEKL. V was clipped by 1 base and J by 0 bases, with 6 bases between them. CDR3 in DNA: TGCGCCAGCAGCCAAGCACAGCCAACTAATGAAAAACTGTTTTTT. Translating it yields CASSQAQPTNEKLFF.

The chain uses TRBV19 and TRBJ1-6; the D gene is possibly TRBD1 (6 bases). Deletions cut 7 bases from V and 5 bases from J, with 12 bases between. This CDR3 is built from 14 residues. Germline loops: CDR1 LNHDA, CDR2 SQIVND (reference sequence). CDR3: CASKRTAHNSPLHF. CDR3 DNA sequence: TGTGCCAGTAAACGGACAGCCCATAATTCACCCCTCCACTTT.

The chain couples TRBV6-1 to TRBJ2-1, with TRBD2 matching 10 bases. The germline gives CDR1 MNHNS, CDR2 SASEGT. J gave up 7 bases and V 4 bases, and 10 bases lay outside the gene matches. The CDR3 sequence is 16 residues long. The CDR3 reads CASSAELAGYRNEQFF. As DNA, the CDR3 is TGTGCCAGCAGTGCGGAACTAGCGGGATATAGAAATGAGCAGTTCTTC.

Only one count was recorded for this clone. The chain joins TRBV2 to TRBJ1-5; no firm D call. CDR3 length equals 12 residues. CDR1 and CDR2 (germline): SNHLY, FYNNEI. The ends were cut back, 8 bases at V and 4 bases at J, with 9 bases in the middle. The CDR3 DNA reads as TGTGCCAGCGGTGGTGAGAATCAGCCCCAGCATTTT. Protein: CASGGENQPQHF.

The rearrangement links TRBV28 to TRBJ2-2; 7 nucleotides match TRBD1. The V segment lost 5 bases and the J segment 3 bases; nucleotides outside the gene matches: 6. There are 15 residues in the CDR3. CDR1 is MDHEN and CDR2 is SYDVKM in the germline V gene. Written as DNA, the CDR3 is TGTGCCAGCAGTATTGGGGACAGATACACCGGGGAGCTGTTTTTT. It is translated as CASSIGDRYTGELFF.

The rearrangement links TRBV30 to TRBJ1-6; D remains ambiguous. Germline V gene sequence: CDR1 GTSNPN, CDR2 SVGIG (reference sequence). The CDR3 consists of 14 residues. V lost 0 bases to trimming and J lost 7 bases, with 10 bases between them. The CDR3 loop is CAWSVTAGNSPLHF. The DNA for the CDR3 is TGTGCCTGGAGTGTAACGGCAGGCAATTCACCCCTCCACTTT.

The J gene is TRBJ1-4, the V gene TRBV25-1; D is perhaps TRBD1 (6 bases). The CDR3 is 12 amino acids. CDR1 and CDR2 from the germline V gene are MGHDK and SYGVNS. Trimming took 6 bases from V and 10 from J, leaving 12 bases between them. The CDR3 is CASRAGAGKLFF. As DNA, the CDR3 is TGTGCCAGCAGGGCGGGGGCAGGAAAACTGTTTTTT.

This clone showed up just a few times. The V call is TRBV4-1, the J call TRBJ2-2, with TRBD1 as a possible D gene (6 bases). Trimming shortened V by 4 bases and J by 7 bases, and 16 bases separated the two germline ends. The CDR3 spans 15 residues. CDR1 is MGHRA, CDR2 YSYEKL, per germline. The CDR3 nucleotides read TGCGCCAGCAGCCGGGAGAACAGGGATATCGGGGAGCTGTTTTTT. Amino acids: CASSRENRDIGELFF.

The rearrangement uses TRBV6-1 and TRBJ2-5; maybe TRBD2 (6 bases). Trimming pared 2 bases from V and 4 bases from J, leaving 17 bases between. Germline CDR1 reads MNHNS; CDR2 reads SASEGT. There are 16 residues in the CDR3. The CDR3 reads CASSERRAGNGETQYF. CDR3 bases: TGTGCCAGCAGTGAAAGGAGGGCAGGGAACGGAGAGACCCAGTACTTC.

The genes are TRBV11-2 and TRBJ2-1; no definite D call. Germline V gene lookup returns CDR1 SGHAT and CDR2 FQNNGV. V was clipped by 0 bases and J by 3 bases, with 24 bases between them. The CDR3 runs to 20 residues. CDR3 bases: TGTGCCAGCAGCTTAGAGGTTTTTAGAGGAAGTGGTACCGGCTACAATGAGCAGTTCTTC. This encodes CASSLEVFRGSGTGYNEQFF.

The chain employs TRBV4-3 and TRBJ1-6; D unclear. This CDR3 is built from 13 residues. Germline CDR1 is LGHNA and CDR2 is YSLEER. With 3 bases removed from V and 10 bases from J, the gap between germline ends came to 10 bases. CDR3: CASSQERVSPLHF. CDR3 in DNA: TGCGCCAGCAGCCAGGAGAGGGTATCACCCCTCCACTTT.

V is TRBV3-1 (or the pseudogene TRBV3-2) and J is TRBJ2-5; the match to TRBD1 covers 9 bases. This CDR3 comprises 16 residues. Germline trimming cut 4 bases from V and 4 bases from J; bases unmatched to any gene: 10. CDR1 and CDR2 (germline): LGHDT, YNNKEL (reference sequence). The CDR3 reads CASSLPGQGWRETQYF. CDR3 nucleotide sequence: TGTGCCAGCAGCCTTCCGGGACAGGGATGGAGAGAGACCCAGTACTTC.

This sequence joins TRBV7-2 and TRBJ2-1; 11 bases map to TRBD2. The CDR3 loop spans 16 amino acids. Germline V gives CDR1 SGHTA, CDR2 FQGNSA. J gave up 4 bases and V 0 bases, and 2 bases lay outside the gene matches. The CDR3 loop is CASSLATSGGYNEQFF. CDR3 bases: TGTGCCAGCAGCTTAGCTACTAGCGGGGGATACAATGAGCAGTTCTTC.

The chain has TRBV4-3 and TRBJ2-5, with 7 bases that match TRBD1. V dropped 0 bases and J dropped 2; count of bases not matched to a gene: 12. The CDR3 has 18 residues. Germline lookup yields CDR1 LGHNA and CDR2 YSLEER. This CDR3 reads CASSQDQSRWDRQETQYF. The CDR3 DNA sequence: TGCGCCAGCAGCCAAGATCAGAGCCGTTGGGACAGACAAGAGACCCAGTACTTC.

V and J are TRBV10-3 and TRBJ1-2; TRBD1 agrees at 7 bases. Unmatched junction bases numbered 10, after V lost 10 bases and J lost 2 bases. Germline-derived CDR1 and CDR2 are ENHRY and SYGVKD. The CDR3 consists of 14 residues. Written as DNA, the CDR3 is TGTGCCACAGAGGGGACAGCGCTCAACTATGGCTACACCTTC. Its translation: CATEGTALNYGYTF.

The chain joins TRBV19 to TRBJ1-5, with no clear D. The ends were cut back, 3 bases at V and 0 bases at J, with 15 bases in the middle. The CDR3 length is 17 residues. The germline CDR1 and CDR2 sequences are LNHDA and SQIVND (reference sequence). The CDR3 DNA reads as TGTGCCAGTAGTATCTCGCAGACCTACAGTAGCAATCAGCCCCAGCATTTT. It is translated as CASSISQTYSSNQPQHF.

This chain links TRBV5-1 with TRBJ2-2; D gene uncertain. Trimming removed 0 bases at V and 0 bases at J, with 6 bases between. Per germline, CDR1 SGHRS and CDR2 YFSETQ. CDR3 length: 15 residues. The CDR3 loop is CASSLGGANTGELFF. The CDR3 DNA is TGCGCCAGCAGCTTGGGAGGCGCGAACACCGGGGAGCTGTTTTTT.

The chain links TRBV19 to TRBJ2-5, with TRBD2 matching over 10 bases. Per the germline V gene, CDR1 is LNHDA and CDR2 is SQIVND (reference sequence). This CDR3 is built from 15 residues. V shed 7 bases and J 2 bases; nucleotides not matched to a gene: 7. The CDR3 reads CASKSSGGGQETQYF. The CDR3 DNA follows: TGTGCCAGTAAATCCAGCGGGGGGGGTCAAGAGACCCAGTACTTC.

The V and J genes are TRBV6-5 and TRBJ1-1; a possible D gene is TRBD1 (6 bases). Germline CDR1 reads MNHEY; CDR2 reads SVGAGI. Trimming left V 5 bases short and J 7 bases short, with 11 bases between. The CDR3 runs 12 residues. As DNA, the CDR3 is TGTGCCAGCAGTCGGACAGTCGATGAAGCTTTCTTT. Translated: CASSRTVDEAFF.

V and J are TRBV18 and TRBJ2-5; 8 nucleotides align to TRBD1. The CDR3 length is 16 residues. Per germline, CDR1 KGHSH and CDR2 LQKENI. Germline trimming cut 3 bases from V and 1 base from J; bases unmatched to any gene: 7. The CDR3 DNA reads as TGTGCCAGCTCACCCCAAGACAGGGGCGGCCAAGAGACCCAGTACTTC. It encodes CASSPQDRGGQETQYF.

This clone was seen only once. The chain recombines TRBV5-4 with TRBJ1-2; D is uncertain. The CDR3 totals 13 residues. In germline, CDR1 is SGHNT, CDR2 YYREEE (reference sequence). The V gene lost 4 bases and the J gene lost 3 bases, with 10 bases spanning the gap. The CDR3: CASSPDKHYGYTF. The CDR3 nucleotides read TGTGCCAGCAGCCCCGACAAGCACTATGGCTACACCTTC.

The chain combines TRBV4-1 with TRBJ1-4; D may be TRBD1 (6 bases). V lost 2 bases to trimming and J lost 2 bases, with 12 bases between them. This CDR3 is built from 16 residues. The germline gives CDR1 MGHRA, CDR2 YSYEKL. CDR3 bases: TGCGCCAGCAGCCAATCTAGACAGGCGACTAATGAAAAACTGTTTTTT. Translating gives CASSQSRQATNEKLFF.

The rearrangement joins TRBV6-2 or TRBV6-3 to TRBJ2-3; D remains ambiguous. The V end lost 4 bases, the J end lost 5 bases, and 13 bases lay between the germline ends. Germline lookup yields CDR1 MNHEY and CDR2 SVGEGT. This CDR3 has 14 residues. CDR3 sequence: CASSLSPRVDTQYF. The CDR3 DNA follows: TGTGCCAGCAGTTTGTCCCCTCGGGTAGATACGCAGTATTTT.